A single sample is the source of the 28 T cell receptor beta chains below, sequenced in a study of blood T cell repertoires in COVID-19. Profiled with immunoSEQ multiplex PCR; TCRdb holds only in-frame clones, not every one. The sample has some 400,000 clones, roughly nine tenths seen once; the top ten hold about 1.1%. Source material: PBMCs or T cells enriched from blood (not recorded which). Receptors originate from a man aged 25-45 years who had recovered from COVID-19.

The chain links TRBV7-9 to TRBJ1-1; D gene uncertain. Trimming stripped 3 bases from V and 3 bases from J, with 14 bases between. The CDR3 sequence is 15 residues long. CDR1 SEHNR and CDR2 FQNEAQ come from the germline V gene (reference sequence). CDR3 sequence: CASSFYLGRDTEAFF. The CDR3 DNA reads TGTGCCAGCAGCTTTTACCTCGGGAGGGACACTGAAGCTTTCTTT.

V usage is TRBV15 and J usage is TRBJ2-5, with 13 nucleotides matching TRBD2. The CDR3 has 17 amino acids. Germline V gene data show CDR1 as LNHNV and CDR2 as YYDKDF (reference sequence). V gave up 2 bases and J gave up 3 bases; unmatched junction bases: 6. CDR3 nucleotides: TGTGCCACCAGCAGATCCAGGGGGACTAGCGGGGAAGAGACCCAGTACTTC. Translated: CATSRSRGTSGEETQYF.

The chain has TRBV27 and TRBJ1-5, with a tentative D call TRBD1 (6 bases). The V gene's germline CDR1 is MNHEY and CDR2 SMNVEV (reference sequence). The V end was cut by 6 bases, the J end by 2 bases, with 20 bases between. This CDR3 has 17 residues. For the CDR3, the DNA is TGTGCCAGCAGGCGCCGTGGGGGGGCCTCTGGCAATCAGCCCCAGCATTTT. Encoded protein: CASRRRGGASGNQPQHF.

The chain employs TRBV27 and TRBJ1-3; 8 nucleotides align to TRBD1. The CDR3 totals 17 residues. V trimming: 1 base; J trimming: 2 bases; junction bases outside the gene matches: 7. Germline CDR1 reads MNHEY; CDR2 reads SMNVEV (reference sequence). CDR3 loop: CASSLLGGDRTGNTIYF. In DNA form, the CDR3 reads TGTGCCAGCAGTTTATTAGGGGGGGACAGGACTGGAAACACCATATATTTT.

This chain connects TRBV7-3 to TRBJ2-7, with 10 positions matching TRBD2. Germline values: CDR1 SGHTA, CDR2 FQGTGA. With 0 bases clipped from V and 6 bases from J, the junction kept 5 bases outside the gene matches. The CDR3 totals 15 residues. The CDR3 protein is CASSLTLAGRGEQYF. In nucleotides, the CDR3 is TGTGCCAGCAGCTTAACACTAGCGGGAAGAGGCGAGCAGTACTTC.

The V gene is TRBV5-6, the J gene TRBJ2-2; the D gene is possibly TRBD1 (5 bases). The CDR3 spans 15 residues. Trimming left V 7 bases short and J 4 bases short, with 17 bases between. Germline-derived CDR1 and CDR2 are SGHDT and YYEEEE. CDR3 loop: CASVHSDTITGELFF. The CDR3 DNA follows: TGTGCCAGCGTTCATTCGGACACGATCACCGGGGAGCTGTTTTTT. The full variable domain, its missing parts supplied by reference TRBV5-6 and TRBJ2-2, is DAGVTQSPTHLIKTRGQQVTLRCSPKSGHDTVSWYQQALGQGPQFIFQYYEEEERQRGNFPDRFSGHQFPNYSSELNVNALLLGDSALYLCASVHSDTITGELFFGEGSRLTVL.

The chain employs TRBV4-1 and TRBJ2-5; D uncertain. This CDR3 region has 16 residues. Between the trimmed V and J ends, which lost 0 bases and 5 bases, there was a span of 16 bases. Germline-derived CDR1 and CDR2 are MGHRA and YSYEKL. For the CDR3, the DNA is TGCGCCAGCAGCCAAGAGACGTCTAGTCGGTGGGAGACCCAGTACTTC. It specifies CASSQETSSRWETQYF.

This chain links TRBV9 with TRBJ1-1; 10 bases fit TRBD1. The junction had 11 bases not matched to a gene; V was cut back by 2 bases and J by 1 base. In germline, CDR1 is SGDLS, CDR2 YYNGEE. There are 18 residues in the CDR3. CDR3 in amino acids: CASSVAGTGALGNTEAFF. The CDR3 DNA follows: TGTGCCAGCAGCGTGGCCGGGACAGGGGCCCTCGGGAACACTGAAGCTTTCTTT.

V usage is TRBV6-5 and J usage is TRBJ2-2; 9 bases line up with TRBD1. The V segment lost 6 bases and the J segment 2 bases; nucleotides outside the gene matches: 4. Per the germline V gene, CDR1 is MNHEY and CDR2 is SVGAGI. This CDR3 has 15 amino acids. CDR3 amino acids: CASRGQGPNTGELFF. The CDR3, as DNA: TGTGCCAGCAGAGGACAGGGGCCAAACACCGGGGAGCTGTTTTTT.

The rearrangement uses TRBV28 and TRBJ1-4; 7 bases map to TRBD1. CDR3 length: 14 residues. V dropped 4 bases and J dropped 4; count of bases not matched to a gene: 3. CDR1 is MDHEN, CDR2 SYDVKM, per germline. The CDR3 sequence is CASSSGQFNEKLFF. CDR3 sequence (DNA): TGTGCCAGCAGTTCGGGACAGTTTAATGAAAAACTGTTTTTT.

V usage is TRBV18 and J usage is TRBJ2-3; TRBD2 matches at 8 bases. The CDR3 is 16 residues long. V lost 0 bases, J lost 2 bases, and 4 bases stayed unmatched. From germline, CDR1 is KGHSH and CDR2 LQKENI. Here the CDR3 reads CASSPPTGGITDTQYF. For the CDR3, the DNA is TGTGCCAGCTCACCACCCACGGGAGGGATCACAGATACGCAGTATTTT.

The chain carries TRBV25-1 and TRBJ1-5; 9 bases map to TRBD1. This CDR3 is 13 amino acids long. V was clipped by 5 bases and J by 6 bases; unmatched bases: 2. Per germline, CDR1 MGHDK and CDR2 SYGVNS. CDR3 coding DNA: TGTGCCAGCAGTCGGACAGGGGTTCAGCCCCAGCATTTT. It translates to CASSRTGVQPQHF.

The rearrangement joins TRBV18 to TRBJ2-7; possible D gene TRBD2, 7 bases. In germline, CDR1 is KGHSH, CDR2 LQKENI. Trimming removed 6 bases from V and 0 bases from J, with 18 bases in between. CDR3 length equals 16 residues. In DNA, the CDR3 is TGTGCCAGCTCCCCAAGGGGGGGGGCCGACTCCTACGAGCAGTACTTC. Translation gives CASSPRGGADSYEQYF.

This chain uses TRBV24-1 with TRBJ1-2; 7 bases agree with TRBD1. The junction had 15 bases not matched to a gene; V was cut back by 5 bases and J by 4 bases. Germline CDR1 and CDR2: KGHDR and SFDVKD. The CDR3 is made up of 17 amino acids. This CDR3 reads CATSGKQGLGEGYGYTF. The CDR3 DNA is TGTGCCACCAGTGGCAAACAGGGGTTGGGGGAAGGCTATGGCTACACCTTC.

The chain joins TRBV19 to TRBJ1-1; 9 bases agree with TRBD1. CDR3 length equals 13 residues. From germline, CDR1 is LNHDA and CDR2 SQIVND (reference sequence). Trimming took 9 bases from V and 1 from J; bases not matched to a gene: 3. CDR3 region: CASDRGANTEAFF. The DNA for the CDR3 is TGTGCCAGCGACAGGGGGGCGAACACTGAAGCTTTCTTT.

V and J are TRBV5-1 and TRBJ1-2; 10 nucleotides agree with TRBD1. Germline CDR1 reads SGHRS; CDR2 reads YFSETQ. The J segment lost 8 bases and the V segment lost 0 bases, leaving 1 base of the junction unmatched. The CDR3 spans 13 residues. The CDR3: CASSLGDRGGYTF. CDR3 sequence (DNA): TGCGCCAGCAGCTTGGGGGACAGGGGCGGCTACACCTTC.

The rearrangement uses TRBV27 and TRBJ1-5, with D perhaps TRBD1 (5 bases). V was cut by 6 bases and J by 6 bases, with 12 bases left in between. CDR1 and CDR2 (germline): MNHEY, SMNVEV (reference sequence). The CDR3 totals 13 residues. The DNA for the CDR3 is TGTGCCAGCAGACTGACAGAGAGTCAGCCCCAGCATTTT. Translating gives CASRLTESQPQHF.

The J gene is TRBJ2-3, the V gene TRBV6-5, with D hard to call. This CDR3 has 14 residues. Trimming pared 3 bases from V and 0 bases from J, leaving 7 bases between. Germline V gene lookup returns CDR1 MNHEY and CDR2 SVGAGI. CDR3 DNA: TGTGCCAGCAGTTATGGTGAGAGCACAGATACGCAGTATTTT. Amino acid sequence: CASSYGESTDTQYF.

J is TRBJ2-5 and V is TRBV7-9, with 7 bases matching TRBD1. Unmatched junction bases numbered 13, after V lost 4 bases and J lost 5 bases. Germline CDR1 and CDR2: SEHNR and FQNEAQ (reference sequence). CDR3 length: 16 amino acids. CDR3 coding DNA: TGTGCCAGCAGCTCTCCAGAAGGGGGCGTTGGGGAGACCCAGTACTTC. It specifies CASSSPEGGVGETQYF. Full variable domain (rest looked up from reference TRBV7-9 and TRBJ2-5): DTGVSQNPRHKITKRGQNVTFRCDPISEHNRLYWYRQTLGQGPEFLTYFQNEAQLEKSRLLSDRFSAERPKGSFSTLEIQRTEQGDSAMYLCASSSPEGGVGETQYFGPGTRLLVL.

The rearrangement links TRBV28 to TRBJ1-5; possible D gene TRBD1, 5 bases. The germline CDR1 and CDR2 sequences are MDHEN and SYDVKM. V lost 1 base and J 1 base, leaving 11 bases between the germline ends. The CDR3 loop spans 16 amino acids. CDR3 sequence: CASSLSWTRSNQPQHF. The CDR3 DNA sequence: TGTGCCAGCAGTTTATCATGGACACGAAGCAATCAGCCCCAGCATTTT. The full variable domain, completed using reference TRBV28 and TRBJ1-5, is DVKVTQSSRYLVKRTGEKVFLECVQDMDHENMFWYRQDPGLGLRLIYFSYDVKMKEKGDIPEGYSVSREKKERFSLILESASTNQTSMYLCASSLSWTRSNQPQHFGDGTRLSIL.

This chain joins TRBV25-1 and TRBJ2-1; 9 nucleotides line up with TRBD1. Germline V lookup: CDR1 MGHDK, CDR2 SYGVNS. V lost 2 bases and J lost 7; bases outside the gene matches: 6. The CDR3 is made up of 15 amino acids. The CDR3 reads CASSERQGVRNEQFF. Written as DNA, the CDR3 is TGTGCCAGCAGTGAAAGACAGGGGGTTAGGAATGAGCAGTTCTTC.

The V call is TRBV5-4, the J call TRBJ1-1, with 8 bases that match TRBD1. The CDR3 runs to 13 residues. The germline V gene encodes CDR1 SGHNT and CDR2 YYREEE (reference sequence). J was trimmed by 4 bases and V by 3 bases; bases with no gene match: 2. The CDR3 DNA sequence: TGTGCCAGCAGCTGGACAGGGAGCACTGAAGCTTTCTTT. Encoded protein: CASSWTGSTEAFF.

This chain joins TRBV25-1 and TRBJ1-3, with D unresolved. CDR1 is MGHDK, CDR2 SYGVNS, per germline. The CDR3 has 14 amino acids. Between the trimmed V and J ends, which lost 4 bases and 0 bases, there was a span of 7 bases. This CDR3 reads CASSAATSGNTIYF. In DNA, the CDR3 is TGTGCCAGCAGTGCAGCGACCTCTGGAAACACCATATATTTT. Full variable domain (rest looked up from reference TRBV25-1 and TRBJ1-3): EADIYQTPRYLVIGTGKKITLECSQTMGHDKMYWYQQDPGMELHLIHYSYGVNSTEKGDLSSESTVSRIRTEHFPLTLESARPSHTSQYLCASSAATSGNTIYFGEGSWLTVV.

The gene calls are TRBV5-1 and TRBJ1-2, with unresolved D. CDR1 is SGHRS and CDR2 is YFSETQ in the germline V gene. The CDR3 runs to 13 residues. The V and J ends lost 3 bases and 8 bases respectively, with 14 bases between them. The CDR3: CASSSPALTGYTF. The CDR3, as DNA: TGCGCCAGCAGCTCACCGGCCCTGACAGGCTACACCTTC.

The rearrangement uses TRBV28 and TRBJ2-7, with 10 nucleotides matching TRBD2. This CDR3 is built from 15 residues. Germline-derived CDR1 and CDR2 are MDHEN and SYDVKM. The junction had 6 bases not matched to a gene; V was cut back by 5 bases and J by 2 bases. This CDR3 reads CASSTTSGLTYEQYF. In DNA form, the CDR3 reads TGTGCCAGCAGTACGACTAGCGGGTTAACCTACGAGCAGTACTTC.

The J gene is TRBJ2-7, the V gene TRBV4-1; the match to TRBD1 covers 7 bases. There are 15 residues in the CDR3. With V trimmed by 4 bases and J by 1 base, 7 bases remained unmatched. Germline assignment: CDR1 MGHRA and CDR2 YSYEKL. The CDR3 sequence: CASSLRDSLSYEQYF. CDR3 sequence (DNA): TGCGCCAGCAGCCTCCGGGACAGCCTTTCCTACGAGCAGTACTTC.

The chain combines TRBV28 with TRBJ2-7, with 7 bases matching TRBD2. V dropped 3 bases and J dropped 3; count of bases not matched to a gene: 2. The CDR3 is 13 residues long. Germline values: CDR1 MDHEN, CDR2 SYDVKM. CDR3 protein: CASSLGTNYEQYF. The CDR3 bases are TGTGCCAGCAGTTTGGGGACTAACTACGAGCAGTACTTC. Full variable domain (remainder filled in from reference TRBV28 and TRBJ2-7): DVKVTQSSRYLVKRTGEKVFLECVQDMDHENMFWYRQDPGLGLRLIYFSYDVKMKEKGDIPEGYSVSREKKERFSLILESASTNQTSMYLCASSLGTNYEQYFGPGTRLTVT.

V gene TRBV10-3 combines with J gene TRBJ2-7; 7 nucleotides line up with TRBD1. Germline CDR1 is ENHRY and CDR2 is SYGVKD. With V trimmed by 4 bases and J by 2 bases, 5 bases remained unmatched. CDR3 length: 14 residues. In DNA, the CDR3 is TGTGCCATCAGTGGGGACAGCTTAACCTACGAGCAGTACTTC. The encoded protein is CAISGDSLTYEQYF.